This TCR beta chain was found in a study of blood T cell repertoires in COVID-19. Study-wide context: Acute-phase and convalescent COVID-19 samples originated in the United States, Italy and Spain.

This CDR3 has 13 amino acids. Germline V gene data show CDR1 as MRHNA and CDR2 as SNTAGT. The V gene end was trimmed by 11 bases and the J gene end by 3 bases; junction bases not matched to a gene: 5. Authors' methods: Reference gene primer amplification gave nucleated cell count estimates. Method: immunoSEQ multiplex PCR; TCRdb's copy keeps in-frame clones and lacks some. The DNA was the basis for D and trimming; V, J and clone size are from that table. The sample carries 290,000 or so clones, roughly 80% recorded once. Study members were between 18 and 89 years old and lived in some 26 US regions. Exposed study participants had met a COVID-19 case within 2 weeks before entry.

Sequenced material: PBMCs or T cells enriched from blood (not recorded which). This TCR was recovered from a man aged 35 to 55 who had been exposed to COVID-19. V usage is TRBV6-4 and J usage is TRBJ2-7, with 12 bases fitting TRBD2. CDR3 protein: CAGTSGPDYEQYF. The CDR3, as DNA: TGTGCCGGGACTAGCGGGCCAGACTACGAGCAGTACTTC.